The rows below give T cell receptor beta chains drawn from one sample of a study of shared clonotypes between healthy human individuals. Repertoires were generated with immunoSEQ multiplex PCR, while TCRdb's copy carries only in-frame clones and drops some. The table lists 500,000 or so clones, around 96% of them singletons. The sequenced material came from naive CD4+ T cells sorted from blood. Receptor source: a woman in her 30s in good health. Each CDR3 is given with its conserved first and last residue. Fields, in order: CDR3 DNA, CDR3 protein, V gene, D gene, J gene, clone size. A D gene is named only where the DNA matches it firmly. Where a row states a size, it is once, few, many or the class of an expanded clone; other rows omit it.

TGTGCCAGCTCCGGAACAGCCAACTCTGGAAACACCATATATTTT CASSGTANSGNTIYF TRBV18 - TRBJ1-3 -
TGTGCCAGCAGCCGTAACCAAGGGCTGGGGAACTATGGCTACACCTTC CASSRNQGLGNYGYTF TRBV11-2 - TRBJ1-2 -
TGTGCCAGCAGCGTAGCTTTTAGCGGGAGTTGGGGAGATACGCAGTATTTT CASSVAFSGSWGDTQYF TRBV9 TRBD2 TRBJ2-3 -
TGTGCCAGCAGCTTGGGGCAGAACACCTACGAGCAGTACTTC CASSLGQNTYEQYF TRBV5-4 - TRBJ2-7 -
TGCAGCGTCTTGGATACAGGGGGCAAGAGCACTGAAGCTTTCTTT CSVLDTGGKSTEAFF TRBV29-1 TRBD1 TRBJ1-1 -
TGTGCCATCAGTGGGGGGACCACAAGCAATCAGCCCCAGCATTTT CAISGGTTSNQPQHF TRBV10-3 - TRBJ1-5 -
TGTGCCAGCAGCCAAGACCCCACAGGGGTTAGTGGCTACACCTTC CASSQDPTGVSGYTF TRBV4-2 TRBD1 TRBJ1-2 -
TGCGCCAGCATGCCACTAGCGGGAAACAATGAGCAGTTCTTC CASMPLAGNNEQFF TRBV5-1 TRBD2 TRBJ2-1 -
TGTGCCACTACGGCCCCTCGGATGATGTTTTTT CATTAPRMMFF TRBV28 - TRBJ2-2 -
TGTGCCAGCAGTTTCGGCGGGGTTGGATTTGGAAACACCATATATTTT CASSFGGVGFGNTIYF TRBV6-6 - TRBJ1-3 -
TGTGCCAGCAGCACCTCCACGGATCCCGTTTGGGGACAGACTAATCAGCCCCAGCATTTT CASSTSTDPVWGQTNQPQHF TRBV27 TRBD1 TRBJ1-5 -
TGTGCCAGCAGTTACTCGTCGGTTACTGAAGCTTTCTTT CASSYSSVTEAFF TRBV6-6 - TRBJ1-1 once
TGTGCCAGCAGCCCCCCGGGGAGCGGGGAGCTGTTTTTT CASSPPGSGELFF TRBV7-9 - TRBJ2-2 -
TGTGCCAGCAGGACCGTGGGACTAGCGTACAATGAGCAGTTCTTC CASRTVGLAYNEQFF TRBV11-2 TRBD2 TRBJ2-1 -
TGTGCCAGCAGTTTAAGGTGGCCAACATTCTACGAGCAGTACTTC CASSLRWPTFYEQYF TRBV28 - TRBJ2-7 -
TGTGCCAGCAGCTCTCCCCCCGGGACTAGCGGGAGCATTGGCGAGCAGTACTTC CASSSPPGTSGSIGEQYF TRBV7-2 TRBD2 TRBJ2-7 -
TGTGCCAGCAGTGAAGGTCCTCTACAGTACTTC CASSEGPLQYF TRBV25-1 - TRBJ2-5 -
TGTGCCAGCAGGTTCGACAGGGCAGTTGCAAACATTCAGTACTTC CASRFDRAVANIQYF TRBV2 TRBD1 TRBJ2-4 -
TGCGCCAGCAGCTTGGGGCAGGGGGGCTACACCTTC CASSLGQGGYTF TRBV5-1 - TRBJ1-2 -